The sequence of this T cell receptor beta chain was determined in a study of blood T cell repertoires in COVID-19. Germline V gives CDR1 SGHTA, CDR2 FQGNSA. This CDR3 has 14 residues. After removal of 5 bases from V and 4 bases from J, the junction contained 5 bases not matched to a gene. This clone appeared a single time. The method was immunoSEQ multiplex PCR; TCRdb's version includes in-frame clones alone and lacks a portion of them. The table includes about 210,000 clones, around 86% detected once. The clonotype comes from a woman in her seventies with COVID-19, enrolled during active disease. The rearrangement links TRBV7-2 to TRBJ1-2; 9 positions match TRBD1. Sequenced input: peripheral blood. The CDR3 DNA sequence: TGTGCCAGCAGCACACAGACAGGGGGCTATGGCTACACCTTC. Its translation: CASSTQTGGYGYTF.